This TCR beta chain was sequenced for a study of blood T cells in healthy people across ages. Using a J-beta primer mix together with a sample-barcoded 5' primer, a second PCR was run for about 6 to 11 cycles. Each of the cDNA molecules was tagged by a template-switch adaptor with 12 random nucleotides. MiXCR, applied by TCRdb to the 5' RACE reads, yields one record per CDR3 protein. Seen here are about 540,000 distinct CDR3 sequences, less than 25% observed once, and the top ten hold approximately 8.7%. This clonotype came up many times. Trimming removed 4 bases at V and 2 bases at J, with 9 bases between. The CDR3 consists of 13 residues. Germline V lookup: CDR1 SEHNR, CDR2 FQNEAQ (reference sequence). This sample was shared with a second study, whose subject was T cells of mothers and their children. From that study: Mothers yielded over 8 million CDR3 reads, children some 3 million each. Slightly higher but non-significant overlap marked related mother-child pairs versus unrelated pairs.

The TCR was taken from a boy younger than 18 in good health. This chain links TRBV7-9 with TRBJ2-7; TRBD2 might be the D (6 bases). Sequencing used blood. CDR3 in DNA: TGTGCCAGCAGCTCGGGACTGACCTACGAGCAGTACTTC. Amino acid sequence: CASSSGLTYEQYF.